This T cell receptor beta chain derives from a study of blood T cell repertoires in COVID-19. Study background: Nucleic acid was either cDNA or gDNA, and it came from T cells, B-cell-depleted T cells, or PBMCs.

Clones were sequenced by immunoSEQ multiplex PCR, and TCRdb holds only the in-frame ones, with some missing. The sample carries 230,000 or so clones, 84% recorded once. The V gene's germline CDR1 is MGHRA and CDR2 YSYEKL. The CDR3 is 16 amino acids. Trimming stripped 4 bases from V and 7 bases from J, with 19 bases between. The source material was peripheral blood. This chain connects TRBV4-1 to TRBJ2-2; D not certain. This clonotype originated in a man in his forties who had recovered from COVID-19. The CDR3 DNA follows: TGCGCCAGCAGCCCGATCGTCCCGGCAGGAAGCGGGGAGCTGTTTTTT. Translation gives CASSPIVPAGSGELFF.